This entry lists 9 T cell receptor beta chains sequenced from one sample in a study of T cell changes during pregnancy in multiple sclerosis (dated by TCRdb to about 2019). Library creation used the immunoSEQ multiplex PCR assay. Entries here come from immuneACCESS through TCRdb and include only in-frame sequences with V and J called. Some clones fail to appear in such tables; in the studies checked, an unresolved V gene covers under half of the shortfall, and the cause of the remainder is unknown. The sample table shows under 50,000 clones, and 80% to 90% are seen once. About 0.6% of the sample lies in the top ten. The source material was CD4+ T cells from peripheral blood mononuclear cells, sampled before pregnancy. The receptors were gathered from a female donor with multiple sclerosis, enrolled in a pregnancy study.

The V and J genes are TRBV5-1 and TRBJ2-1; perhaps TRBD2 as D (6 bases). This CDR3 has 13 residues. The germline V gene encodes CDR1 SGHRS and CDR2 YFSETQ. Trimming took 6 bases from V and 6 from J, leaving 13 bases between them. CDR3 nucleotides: TGCGCCAGCAAGACTAGTACAGGCAATGAGCAGTTCTTC. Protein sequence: CASKTSTGNEQFF.

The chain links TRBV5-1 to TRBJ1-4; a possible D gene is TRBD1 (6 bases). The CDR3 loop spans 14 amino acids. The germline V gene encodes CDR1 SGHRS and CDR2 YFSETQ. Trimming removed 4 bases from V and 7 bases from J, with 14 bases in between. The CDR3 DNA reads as TGCGCCAGCAGCACCGAGGGGGAGGGTGAAAAACTGTTTTTT. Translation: CASSTEGEGEKLFF.

As DNA, the CDR3 is TGTGCCAGCAGCGCACCGGGACAGGGGAGCAATCAGCCCCAGCATTTT. It codes for CASSAPGQGSNQPQHF. The V gene is TRBV6-6, the J gene TRBJ1-5, with 10 positions matching TRBD1. The V and J ends lost 6 bases and 1 base, in that order; junction bases with no gene match: 6. CDR3 size: 16 residues. Germline V CDR1 and CDR2: MNHNY, SVGAGI (reference sequence).

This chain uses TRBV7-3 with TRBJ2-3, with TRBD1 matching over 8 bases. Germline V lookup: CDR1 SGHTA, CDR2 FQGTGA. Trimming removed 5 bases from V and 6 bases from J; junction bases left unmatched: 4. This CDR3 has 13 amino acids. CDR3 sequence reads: CASSGTGGDTQYF. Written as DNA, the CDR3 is TGTGCCAGCAGCGGTACAGGGGGTGATACGCAGTATTTT.

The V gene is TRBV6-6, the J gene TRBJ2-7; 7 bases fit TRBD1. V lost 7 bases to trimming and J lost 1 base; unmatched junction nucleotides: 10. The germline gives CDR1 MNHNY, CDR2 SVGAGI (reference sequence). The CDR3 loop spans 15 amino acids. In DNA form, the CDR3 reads TGTGCCAGCACTTCCCCCGGACAGGCATCCTACGAGCAGTACTTC. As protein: CASTSPGQASYEQYF.

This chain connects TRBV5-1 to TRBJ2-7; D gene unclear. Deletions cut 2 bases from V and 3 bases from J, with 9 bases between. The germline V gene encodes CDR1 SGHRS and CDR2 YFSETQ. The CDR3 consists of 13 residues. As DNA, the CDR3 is TGCGCCAGCAGCTTCCCAGGTTACTACGAGCAGTACTTC. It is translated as CASSFPGYYEQYF.

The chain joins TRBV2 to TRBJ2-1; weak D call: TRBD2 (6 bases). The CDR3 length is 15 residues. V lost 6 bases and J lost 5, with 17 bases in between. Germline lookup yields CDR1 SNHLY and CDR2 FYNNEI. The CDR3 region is CASRFPGLLNNEQFF. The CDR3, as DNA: TGTGCCAGCAGGTTTCCGGGACTCCTAAACAATGAGCAGTTCTTC.

CDR3 protein: CASSQRGGAEAFF. The DNA for the CDR3 is TGCGCCAGCAGCCAACGGGGAGGGGCTGAAGCTTTCTTT. The chain combines TRBV4-1 with TRBJ1-1, with a tentative D call TRBD1 (5 bases). V lost 2 bases, J lost 6 bases, and 10 bases lay in between. The V gene's germline CDR1 is MGHRA and CDR2 YSYEKL. The CDR3 runs 13 residues.

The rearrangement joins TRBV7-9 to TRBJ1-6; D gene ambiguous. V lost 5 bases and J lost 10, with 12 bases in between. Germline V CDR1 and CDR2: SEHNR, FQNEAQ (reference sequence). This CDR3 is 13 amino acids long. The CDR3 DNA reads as TGTGCCAGCAGCCTAAGATACGAATCACCCCTCCACTTT. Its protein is CASSLRYESPLHF.